Detailed here is one T cell receptor (beta chain). What it recognizes is unknown. This sample was included in a study of vaccination and CD4 T cells after COVID-19. Overall study: Overlapping spike peptides from SARS-CoV-2, HCoV-NL63, HCoV-OC43 and HCoV-229E served to stimulate the cells.

This CDR3 is 15 amino acids long. The V gene lost 7 bases and the J gene lost 2 bases, with 17 bases spanning the gap. The germline V gene has CDR1 SNHLY and CDR2 FYNNEI. Study-wide findings and caveats: Sampling was limited to relatively few convalescent patients, with no early post-infection timepoints studied.

At the Johns Hopkins FTIC core, DNA taken from cultured CD4+ T cells was sequenced by way of the Oncomine TCR Beta short-read assay. TCRdb passed the PCR reads through MiXCR, listing each CDR3 protein once. The profile shows some 18,000 distinct CDR3 sequences, roughly 55% of them singletons. Treatment defined: roughly 10-day PBMC culture with coronavirus spike peptide pools or control peptides (ViraFEST assay). The chain recombines TRBV2 with TRBJ1-2, with D unresolved. The receptor's source is a human donor who had recovered from COVID-19. Material: CD4+ T cells from blood, cultured in vitro, obtained before SARS-CoV-2 vaccination. The CDR3 region is CASIFDPMANYGYTF. CDR3 DNA sequence: TGTGCCAGCATTTTTGACCCCATGGCAAACTATGGCTACACCTTC.